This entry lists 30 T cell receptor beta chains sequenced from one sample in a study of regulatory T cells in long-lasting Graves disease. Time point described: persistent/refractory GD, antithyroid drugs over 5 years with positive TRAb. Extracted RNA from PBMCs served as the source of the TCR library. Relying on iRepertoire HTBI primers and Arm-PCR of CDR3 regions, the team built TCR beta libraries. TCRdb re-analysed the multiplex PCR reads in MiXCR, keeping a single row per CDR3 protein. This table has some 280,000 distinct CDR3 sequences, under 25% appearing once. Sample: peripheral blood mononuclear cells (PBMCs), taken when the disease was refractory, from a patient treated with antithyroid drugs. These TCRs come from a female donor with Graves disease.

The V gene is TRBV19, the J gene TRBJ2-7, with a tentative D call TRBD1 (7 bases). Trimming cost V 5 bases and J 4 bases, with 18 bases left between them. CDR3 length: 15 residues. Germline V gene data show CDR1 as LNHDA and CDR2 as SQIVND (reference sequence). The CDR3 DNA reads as TGTGCCAGTAGTGATGGTGGAGGGGGCGCATACGAGCAGTACTTC. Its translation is CASSDGGGGAYEQYF.

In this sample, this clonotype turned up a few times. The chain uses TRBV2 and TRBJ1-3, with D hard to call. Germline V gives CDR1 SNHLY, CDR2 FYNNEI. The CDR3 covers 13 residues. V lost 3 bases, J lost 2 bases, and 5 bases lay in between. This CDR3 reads CASSDTAGNTIYF. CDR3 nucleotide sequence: TGTGCCAGCAGTGATACCGCTGGAAACACCATATATTTT.

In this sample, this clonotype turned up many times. DNA for the CDR3: TGTGCCAGCATGGTAGCGGGAGGATTTTACGAGCAGTACTTC. Translated: CASMVAGGFYEQYF. V is TRBV2 and J is TRBJ2-7, with 10 positions matching TRBD2. The germline gives CDR1 SNHLY, CDR2 FYNNEI. V dropped 7 bases and J dropped 4; count of bases not matched to a gene: 7. The CDR3 covers 14 residues.

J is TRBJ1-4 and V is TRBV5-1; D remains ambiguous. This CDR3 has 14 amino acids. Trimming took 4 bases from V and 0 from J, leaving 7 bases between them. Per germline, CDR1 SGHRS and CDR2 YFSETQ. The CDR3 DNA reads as TGCGCCAGCAGCCCCCCTTCAACTAATGAAAAACTGTTTTTT. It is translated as CASSPPSTNEKLFF. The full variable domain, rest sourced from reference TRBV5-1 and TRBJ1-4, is KAGVTQTPRYLIKTRGQQVTLSCSPISGHRSVSWYQQTPGQGLQFLFEYFSETQRNKGNFPGRFSGRQFSNSRSEMNVSTLELGDSALYLCASSPPSTNEKLFFGSGTQLSVL.

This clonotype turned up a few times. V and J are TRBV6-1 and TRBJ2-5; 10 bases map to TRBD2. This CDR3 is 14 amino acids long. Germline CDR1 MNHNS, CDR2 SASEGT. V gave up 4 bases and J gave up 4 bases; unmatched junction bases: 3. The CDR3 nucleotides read TGTGCCAGCAGTGGACTAGCGGGTCTAGAGACCCAGTACTTC. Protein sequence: CASSGLAGLETQYF.

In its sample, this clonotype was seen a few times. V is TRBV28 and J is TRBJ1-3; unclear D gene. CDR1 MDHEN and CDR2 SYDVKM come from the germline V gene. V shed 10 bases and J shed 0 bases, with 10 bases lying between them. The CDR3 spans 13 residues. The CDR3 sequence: CATLRRSGNTIYF. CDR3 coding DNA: TGTGCCACCCTTCGCCGCTCTGGAAACACCATATATTTT. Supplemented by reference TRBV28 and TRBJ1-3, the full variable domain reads DVKVTQSSRYLVKRTGEKVFLECVQDMDHENMFWYRQDPGLGLRLIYFSYDVKMKEKGDIPEGYSVSREKKERFSLILESASTNQTSMYLCATLRRSGNTIYFGEGSWLTVV.

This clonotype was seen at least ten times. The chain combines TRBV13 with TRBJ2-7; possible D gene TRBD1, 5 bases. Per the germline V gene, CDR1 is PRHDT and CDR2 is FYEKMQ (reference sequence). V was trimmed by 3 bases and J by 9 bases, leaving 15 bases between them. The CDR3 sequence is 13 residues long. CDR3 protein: CASSFRDRGSQYF. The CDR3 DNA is TGTGCCAGCAGCTTTAGGGATAGGGGCTCGCAGTACTTC.

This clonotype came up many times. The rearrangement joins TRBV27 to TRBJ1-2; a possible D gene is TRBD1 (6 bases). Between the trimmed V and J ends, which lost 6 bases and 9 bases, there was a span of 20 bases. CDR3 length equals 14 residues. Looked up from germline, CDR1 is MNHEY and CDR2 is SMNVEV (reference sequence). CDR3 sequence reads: CASSPTGGLDRYTF. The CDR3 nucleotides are TGTGCCAGCAGCCCAACGGGGGGGCTGGATCGCTACACCTTC.

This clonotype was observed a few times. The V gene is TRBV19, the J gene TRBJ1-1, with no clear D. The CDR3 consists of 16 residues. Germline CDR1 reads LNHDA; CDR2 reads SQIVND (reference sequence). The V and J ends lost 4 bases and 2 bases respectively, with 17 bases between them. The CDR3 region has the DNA TGTGCCAGTAGTACCTATTCCGGGCAGATCAACACTGAAGCTTTCTTT. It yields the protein CASSTYSGQINTEAFF.

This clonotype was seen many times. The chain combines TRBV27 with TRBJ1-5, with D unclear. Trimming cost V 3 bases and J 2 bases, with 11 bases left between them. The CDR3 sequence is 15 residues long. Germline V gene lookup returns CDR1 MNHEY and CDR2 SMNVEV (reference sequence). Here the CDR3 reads CASSFSGVGNQPQHF. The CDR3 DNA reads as TGTGCCAGCAGTTTTTCGGGTGTGGGCAATCAGCCCCAGCATTTT.

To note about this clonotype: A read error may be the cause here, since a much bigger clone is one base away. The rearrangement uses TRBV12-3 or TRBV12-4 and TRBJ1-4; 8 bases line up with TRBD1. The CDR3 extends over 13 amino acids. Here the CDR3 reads CATGQGFEEKLVF. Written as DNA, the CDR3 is TGTGCCACCGGACAGGGTTTCGAGGAAAAACTGGTTTTT.

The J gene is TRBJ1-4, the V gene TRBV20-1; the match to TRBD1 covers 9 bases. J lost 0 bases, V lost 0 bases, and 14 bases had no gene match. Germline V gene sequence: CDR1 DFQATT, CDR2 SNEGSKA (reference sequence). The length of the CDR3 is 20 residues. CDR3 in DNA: TGCAGTGCTAGAGATCTAAACCTTGACAGGGGGACTGCAACTAATGAAAAACTGTTTTTT. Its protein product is CSARDLNLDRGTATNEKLFF.

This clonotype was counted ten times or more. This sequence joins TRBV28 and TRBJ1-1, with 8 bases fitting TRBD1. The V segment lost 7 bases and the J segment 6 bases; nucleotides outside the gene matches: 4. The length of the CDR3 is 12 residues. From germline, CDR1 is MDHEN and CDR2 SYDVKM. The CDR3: CASKKTGAEAFF. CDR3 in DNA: TGTGCCAGCAAGAAGACAGGGGCTGAAGCTTTCTTT.

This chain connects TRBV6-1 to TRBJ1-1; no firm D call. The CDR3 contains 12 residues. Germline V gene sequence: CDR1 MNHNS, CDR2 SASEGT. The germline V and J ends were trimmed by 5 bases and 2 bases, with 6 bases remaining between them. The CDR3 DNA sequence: TGTGCCAGCAGTAGCATAAACACTGAAGCTTTCTTT. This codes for CASSSINTEAFF.

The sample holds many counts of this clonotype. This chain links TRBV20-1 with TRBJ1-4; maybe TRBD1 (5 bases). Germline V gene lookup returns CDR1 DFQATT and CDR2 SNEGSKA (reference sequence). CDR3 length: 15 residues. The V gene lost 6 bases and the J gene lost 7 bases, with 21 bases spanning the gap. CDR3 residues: CSAQGNWVGSEKLFF. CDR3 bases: TGCAGTGCCCAGGGAAATTGGGTGGGCAGTGAAAAACTGTTTTTT.

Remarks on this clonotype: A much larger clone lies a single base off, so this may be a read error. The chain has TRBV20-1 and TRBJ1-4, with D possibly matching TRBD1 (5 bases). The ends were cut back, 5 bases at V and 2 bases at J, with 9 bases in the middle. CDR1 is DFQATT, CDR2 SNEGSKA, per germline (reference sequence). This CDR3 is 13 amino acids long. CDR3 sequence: CSAGRGTNEKLFF. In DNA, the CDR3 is TGCAGTGCTGGGCGGGGCACTAATGAAAAACTGTTTTTT.

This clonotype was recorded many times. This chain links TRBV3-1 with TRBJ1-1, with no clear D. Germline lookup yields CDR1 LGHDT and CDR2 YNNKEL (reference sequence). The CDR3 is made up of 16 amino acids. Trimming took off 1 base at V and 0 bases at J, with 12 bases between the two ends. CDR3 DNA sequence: TGTGCCAGCAGCCAAGGGACGGCACACATGAACACTGAAGCTTTCTTT. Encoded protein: CASSQGTAHMNTEAFF.

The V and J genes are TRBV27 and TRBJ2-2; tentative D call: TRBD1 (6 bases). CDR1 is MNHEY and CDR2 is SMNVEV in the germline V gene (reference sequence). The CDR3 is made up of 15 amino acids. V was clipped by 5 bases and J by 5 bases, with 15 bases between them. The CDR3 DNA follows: TGTGCCAGCAGTCCCTGGCAGAGGGGGACCGGGGAGCTGTTTTTT. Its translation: CASSPWQRGTGELFF.

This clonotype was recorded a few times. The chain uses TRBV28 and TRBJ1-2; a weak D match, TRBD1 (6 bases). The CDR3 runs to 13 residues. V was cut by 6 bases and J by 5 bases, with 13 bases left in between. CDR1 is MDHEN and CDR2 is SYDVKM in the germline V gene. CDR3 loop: CASSEDSQYGYTF. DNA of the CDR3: TGTGCCAGCAGCGAGGACAGTCAGTATGGCTACACCTTC.

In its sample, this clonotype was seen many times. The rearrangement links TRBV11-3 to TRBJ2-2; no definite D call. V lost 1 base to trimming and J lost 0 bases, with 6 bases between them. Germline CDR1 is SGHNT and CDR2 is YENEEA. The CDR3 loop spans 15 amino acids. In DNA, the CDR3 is TGTGCCAGCAGCTTAGGAGCGTCGAACACCGGGGAGCTGTTTTTT. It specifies CASSLGASNTGELFF. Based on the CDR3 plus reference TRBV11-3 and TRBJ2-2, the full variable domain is EAGVVQSPRYKIIEKKQPVAFWCNPISGHNTLYWYLQNLGQGPELLIRYENEEAVDDSQLPKDRFSAERLKGVDSTLKIQPAELGDSAVYLCASSLGASNTGELFFGEGSRLTVL.

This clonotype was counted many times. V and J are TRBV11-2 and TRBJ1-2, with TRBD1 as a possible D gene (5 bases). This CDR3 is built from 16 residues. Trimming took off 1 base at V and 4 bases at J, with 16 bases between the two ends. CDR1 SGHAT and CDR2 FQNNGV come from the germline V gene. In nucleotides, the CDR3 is TGTGCCAGCAGCTTAGGAACAGGAGCGGAGGGCTATGGCTACACCTTC. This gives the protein CASSLGTGAEGYGYTF. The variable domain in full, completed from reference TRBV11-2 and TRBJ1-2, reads EAGVAQSPRYKIIEKRQSVAFWCNPISGHATLYWYQQILGQGPKLLIQFQNNGVVDDSQLPKDRFSAERLKGVDSTLKIQPAKLEDSAVYLCASSLGTGAEGYGYTFGSGTRLTVV.

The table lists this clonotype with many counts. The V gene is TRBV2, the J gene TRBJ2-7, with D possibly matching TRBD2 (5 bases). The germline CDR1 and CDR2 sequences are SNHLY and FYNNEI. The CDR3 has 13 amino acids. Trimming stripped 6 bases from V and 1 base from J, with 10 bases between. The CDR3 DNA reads TGTGCCAGCAGATCTACTAGGTCCTACGAGCAGTACTTC. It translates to CASRSTRSYEQYF.

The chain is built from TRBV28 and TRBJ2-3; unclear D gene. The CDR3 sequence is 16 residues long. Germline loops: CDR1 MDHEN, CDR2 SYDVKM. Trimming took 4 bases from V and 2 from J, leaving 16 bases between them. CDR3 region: CASSSPAETYTDTQYF. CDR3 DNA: TGTGCCAGCAGTTCACCGGCGGAAACCTACACAGATACGCAGTATTTT.

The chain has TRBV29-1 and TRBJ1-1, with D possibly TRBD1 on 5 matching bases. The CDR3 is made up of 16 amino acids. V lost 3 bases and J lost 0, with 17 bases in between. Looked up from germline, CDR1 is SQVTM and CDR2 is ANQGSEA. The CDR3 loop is CSVDLGPTSMNTEAFF. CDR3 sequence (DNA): TGCAGCGTTGATCTGGGACCTACGTCCATGAACACTGAAGCTTTCTTT.

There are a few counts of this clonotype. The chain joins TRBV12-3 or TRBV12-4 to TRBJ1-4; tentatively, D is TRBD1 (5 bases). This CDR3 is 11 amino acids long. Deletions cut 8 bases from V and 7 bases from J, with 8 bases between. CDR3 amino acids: CASGGAEKLFF. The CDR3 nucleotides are TGTGCCAGCGGCGGGGCTGAAAAACTGTTTTTT.

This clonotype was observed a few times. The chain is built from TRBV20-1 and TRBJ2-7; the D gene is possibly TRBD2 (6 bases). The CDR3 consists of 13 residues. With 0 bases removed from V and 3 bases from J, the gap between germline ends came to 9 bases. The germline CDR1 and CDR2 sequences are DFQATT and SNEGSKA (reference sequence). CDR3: CSARDAGHYEQYF. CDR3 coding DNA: TGCAGTGCTAGAGATGCGGGGCACTACGAGCAGTACTTC.

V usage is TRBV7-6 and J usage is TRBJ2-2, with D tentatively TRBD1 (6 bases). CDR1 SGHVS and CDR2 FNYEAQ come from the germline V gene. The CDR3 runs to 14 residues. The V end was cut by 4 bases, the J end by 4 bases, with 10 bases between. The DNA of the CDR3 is TGTGCCAGCAGCTCACAGGACAGCACCGGGGAGCTGTTTTTT. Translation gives CASSSQDSTGELFF. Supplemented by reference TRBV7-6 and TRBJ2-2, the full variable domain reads GAGVSQSPRYKVTKRGQDVALRCDPISGHVSLYWYRQALGQGPEFLTYFNYEAQQDKSGLPNDRFSAERPEGSISTLTIQRTEQRDSAMYRCASSSQDSTGELFFGEGSRLTVL.

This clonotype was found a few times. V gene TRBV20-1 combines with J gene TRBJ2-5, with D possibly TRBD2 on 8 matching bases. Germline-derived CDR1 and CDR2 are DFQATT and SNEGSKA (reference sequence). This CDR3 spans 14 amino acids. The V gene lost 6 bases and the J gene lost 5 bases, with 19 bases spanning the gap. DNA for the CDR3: TGCAGTGCAACCACGGGAGGGGGCTGGGAGACCCAGTACTTC. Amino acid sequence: CSATTGGGWETQYF.

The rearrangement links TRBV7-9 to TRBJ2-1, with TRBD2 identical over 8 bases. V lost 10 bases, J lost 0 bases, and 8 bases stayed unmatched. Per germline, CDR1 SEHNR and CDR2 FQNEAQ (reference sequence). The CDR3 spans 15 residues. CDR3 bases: TGTGCCACTCGGGGGAGCGGGAGCTCCTACAATGAGCAGTTCTTC. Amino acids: CATRGSGSSYNEQFF.

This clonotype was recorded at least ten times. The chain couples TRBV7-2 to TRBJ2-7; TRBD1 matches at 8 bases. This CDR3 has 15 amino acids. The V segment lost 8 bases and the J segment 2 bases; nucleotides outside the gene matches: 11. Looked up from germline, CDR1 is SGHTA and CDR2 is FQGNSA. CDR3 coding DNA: TGTGCCAGCTCACCACGGACAGGGACGACCTACGAGCAGTACTTC. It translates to CASSPRTGTTYEQYF. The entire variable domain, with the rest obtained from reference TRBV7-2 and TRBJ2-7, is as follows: GAGVSQSPSNKVTEKGKDVELRCDPISGHTALYWYRQSLGQGLEFLIYFQGNSAPDKSGLPSDRFSAERTGGSVSTLTIQRTQQEDSAVYLCASSPRTGTTYEQYFGPGTRLTVT.